This T cell receptor (beta chain) was sequenced in a study of T cell responses to AZD1222 COVID-19 vaccine (dated by TCRdb to 2020 to 2023). About the investigation overall: A total of 233 trial participants underwent TCR sequencing, of whom 200 to 220 had received two doses of AZD1222 and around 25 had received two doses of the MenACWY control vaccine. Enrollment into the trials was organized by age into subgroups of 18-55, 56-69 and 70-plus years, and those subgroups contained roughly 160, 29 and 62 TCR-sequenced participants, respectively. General study outcomes and caveats: Conclusions about previously exposed vaccinees are limited because only six or seven AZD1222 recipients were SARS-CoV-2 seropositive at baseline. The 56-69-year group was small, and its depth increase did not reach significance, likely because of low power. Because no samples from the day 14 peak response were available, repertoires could be characterized only after the peak T cell response. Most participants were white British and females outnumbered males, and the authors suggested that clonal diversity may have been underestimated. Reportedly, almost half of the unique spike-specific TCRs recognized epitopes lying outside the regions that are mutated in the B.1.351 and B.1.1.7 variants. CD4 TCRs associated with the vaccine covered the entire spike protein, and the dominant responses were in regions 160-218 and 743-854. After two AZD1222 doses, both the breadth and the depth of spike-specific TCRs were significantly higher than at day 0 and than in MenACWY recipients.

The time point label for this specimen denotes: about 28 days (+/-7) after the second vaccine dose. AZD1222 recipients with second doses at about 4 weeks or about 12 weeks were pooled, because spike-specific TCR depth and breadth did not differ between schedules. Vaccinee samples were obtained from the UK trials COV001 and COV002, which included a single-blind randomized controlled phase 2/3 trial of AZD1222 (ChAdOx1 nCoV-19) in healthy adults. For TCRbeta chain sequencing, PBMC samples were collected from trial participants at day 0 and at day 28 after the second dose. Details on this clone: It lacks a known antigen. No base qualities exist here, and no much larger clone lies one base off it.

The CDR3 regions of human TCRbeta chains were analyzed by immunosequencing. The original pipeline was this. Repertoire TCRs were matched against a reference library of SARS-CoV-2-specific TCRs generated with the MIRA antigen-specificity platform. Breadth was defined as the fraction of unique TCRs that were SARS-CoV-2-associated, and depth was defined as the fraction of total T cells that were SARS-CoV-2-associated. Each spike-specific TCR was assigned to its reactive spike region and to a CD4 or CD8 class using the MIRA data. Log10-transformed breadth and depth values were compared by one-way ANOVA with Sidak's multiple comparisons tests. TCRdb retrieved this table from immuneACCESS and kept in-frame rearrangements only. Not all clones are present; in checked studies, unresolved V genes account for under half, and no reason is known for the remainder. That table gives V, J and clone size, and the DNA gave D and trimming. The sample table holds 65,000 to 100,000 clones, of which approximately 91% were seen once. The top ten clonotypes cover 6.9% of the sample.

The germline V gene (reference sequence) gives CDR1 as LNHDA and CDR2 as SQIVND. Between the V and J ends, shortened by 4 bases and 4 bases respectively, the junction contains 16 bases. Spanning cysteine to phenylalanine, the CDR3 consists of 16 amino acids. Only CDR3 DNA is held: 48 bases, read in frame from base 1. The origin of this receptor is an adult who received the AZD1222 COVID-19 vaccine. The sequenced sample was peripheral blood, obtained 28 days after the second AZD1222 dose. The sequence joins TRBV19 to TRBJ1-4; the D gene is perhaps TRBD1, on 5 matching bases. The CDR3 region: CASSTAGRNFNEKLFF. Here is the DNA: TGTGCCAGTAGTACCGCGGGACGGAACTTTAATGAAAAACTGTTTTTT.